The rows below give T cell receptor beta chains drawn from one sample of a study of Ad26.COV2.S vaccination and SARS-CoV-2 variants. The data were produced by immunoSEQ multiplex PCR, yet TCRdb's version contains in-frame clones alone and is incomplete. The repertoire holds 200,000 to 300,000 clones, with roughly 85% as singletons. The sample consisted of peripheral blood, taken in a trial of Ad26.COV2.S vaccine versus placebo. The source is a person aged 18-60 years who received the Ad26.COV2.S COVID-19 vaccine or a placebo. The CDR3 runs from the conserved cysteine through the conserved F or W. Each record gives: D gene, CDR3 length, V gene, clone size, J gene, CDR3 DNA, CDR3 protein. A D gene is named only where the DNA matches it firmly. Not every row has a clone size; where given, it reads once, few, many or a size class.

>.|10|TRBV20-1|few|TRBJ1-2
TGCAGTGCTAGAGGGTATGGCTACACCTTC
CSARGYGYTF
>TRBD1|16|TRBV5-4|.|TRBJ2-3
TGTGCCAGCAGCCCGAGTGGGACAGCAGGGACAGATACGCAGTATTTT
CASSPSGTAGTDTQYF
>.|16|TRBV5-4|.|TRBJ1-3
TGTGCCAGCAGCTTGGTCGGGCCCGCGTCTGGAAACACCATATATTTT
CASSLVGPASGNTIYF
>.|18|TRBV7-3|.|TRBJ2-6
TGTGCCAGCAGCTCCGGACGGGGGTCGACGTCTGGGGCCAACGTCCTGACTTTC
CASSSGRGSTSGANVLTF
>.|16|TRBV4-3|.|TRBJ1-3
TGCGCCAGCAGCCCCGGCTCCCAGTCGCAGGATCGGACCATATATTTT
CASSPGSQSQDRTIYF
>TRBD2|18|TRBV4-1|.|TRBJ2-1
TGCGCCAGCAGCCAAGAATTTTTTGGGCGGGGGGCCAACAATGAGCAGTTCTTC
CASSQEFFGRGANNEQFF
>.|14|TRBV9|.|TRBJ2-5
TGTGCCAGCAGCGTACGGGGCGGGGAAGAGACCCAGTACTTC
CASSVRGGEETQYF
>.|17|TRBV6-1|.|TRBJ1-5
TGTGCCAGCAGTGGGCTCGGACAGCCGGATAGCAATCAGCCCCAGCATTTT
CASSGLGQPDSNQPQHF
>.|16|TRBV5-8|.|TRBJ1-4
TGTGCCAGCAGCTTGGGAAACGGGCGGGGAAATGAAAAACTGTTTTTT
CASSLGNGRGNEKLFF
>.|15|TRBV6-5|.|TRBJ1-4
TGTGCCACCCTGGGGATGAGACATCCGGATGAAAAACTGTTTTTT
CATLGMRHPDEKLFF
>.|18|TRBV25-1|.|TRBJ2-7
TGTGCCAGCAGTGCGACCACCCTGAAGGGGAGGAGCTCCTACGAGCAGTACTTC
CASSATTLKGRSSYEQYF
>.|13|TRBV6-5|.|TRBJ1-1
TGTGCCAGCAGTTACCGGTCGTATGACTCGGCTTTCTTT
CASSYRSYDSAFF
>.|12|TRBV6-5|.|TRBJ1-3
TGTGCCAGCAGGGGTTCTGGAAACACCATATATTTT
CASRGSGNTIYF
>TRBD1|15|TRBV9|.|TRBJ2-3
TGTGCCAGCAGCGTAGAAGGGGGCGGGTGGGATACGCAGTATTTT
CASSVEGGGWDTQYF
>TRBD1|15|TRBV11-2|.|TRBJ2-5
TGTGCCAGCAGCTTAGCCTACAGGGGGAAAGAGACCCAGTACTTC
CASSLAYRGKETQYF